These 18 T cell receptor beta chains originate from one sample sequenced in a study of shared clonotypes between healthy human individuals (TCRdb year 2020). The library was obtained by the immunoSEQ multiplex PCR assay. The source is immuneACCESS, and TCRdb retained only in-frame sequences with V and J called. Part of the clones is not carried over; for the studies checked, unresolved V genes explain less than half of this, and the remainder is unexplained. This sample comprises around 2.1 million clones, about 93% of them detected only once. The ten most abundant clones make up 1.5% to 2% of the sample. For the CD8 naive samples, CD45RO-negative cells were positively selected for CCR7, yielding a CD45RA+CCR7+ population from which TemRA cells were excluded. Sequencing was performed on naive CD8+ T cells from PBMCs. The cell subset or site label for this specimen denotes: CD45RA+CCR7+. These receptors were taken from a man younger than 35 in good health. Some clones in this sample may be carry-over from other donors' samples.

This sequence joins TRBV10-3 and TRBJ2-7, with TRBD1 identical over 8 bases. Germline-derived CDR1 and CDR2 are ENHRY and SYGVKD. This CDR3 has 14 amino acids. V gave up 7 bases and J gave up 5 bases; unmatched junction bases: 10. As DNA, the CDR3 is TGTGCCATCACTACAGGGGGGTTTTCAAACGAGCAGTACTTC. As protein: CAITTGGFSNEQYF.

The chain employs TRBV19 and TRBJ1-1, with D unresolved. Germline lookup yields CDR1 LNHDA and CDR2 SQIVND (reference sequence). The V gene lost 3 bases and the J gene lost 0 bases, with 11 bases spanning the gap. The CDR3 contains 15 residues. CDR3 residues: CASSIPAGMNTEAFF. The CDR3 coding sequence is TGTGCCAGTAGTATCCCCGCGGGGATGAACACTGAAGCTTTCTTT.

In this sample, this clone turned up a few times. J is TRBJ1-1 and V is TRBV30; D remains ambiguous. Per the germline V gene, CDR1 is GTSNPN and CDR2 is SVGIG (reference sequence). CDR3 length: 12 amino acids. Deletions cut 0 bases from V and 5 bases from J, with 7 bases between. In DNA, the CDR3 is TGTGCCTGGAGTGTAATGGTAACTGAAGCTTTCTTT. Translated: CAWSVMVTEAFF.

This chain connects TRBV5-8 to TRBJ2-1, with 12 bases fitting TRBD2. The CDR3 has 16 amino acids. V shed 0 bases, J shed 8 bases, and the junction held 6 bases outside the gene matches. CDR1 SGHTS and CDR2 YDEGEE come from the germline V gene. The CDR3 reads CASSLVLAGGFDEQFF. CDR3 DNA: TGTGCCAGCAGCTTGGTCCTAGCGGGAGGGTTCGATGAGCAGTTCTTC.

The chain employs TRBV29-1 and TRBJ2-7; 7 positions agree with TRBD2. Germline V gene lookup returns CDR1 SQVTM and CDR2 ANQGSEA. V lost 6 bases, J lost 2 bases, and 19 bases stayed unmatched. This CDR3 region has 17 residues. DNA of the CDR3: TGCAGCGTGGAGCAGGAGGGACTATTAACTAAGACCTACGAGCAGTACTTC. Amino acid sequence: CSVEQEGLLTKTYEQYF.

This clone was picked up one time. This rearrangement joins TRBV7-6 to TRBJ2-1; 9 nucleotides agree with TRBD2. V dropped 5 bases and J dropped 10; count of bases not matched to a gene: 18. Per germline, CDR1 SGHVS and CDR2 FNYEAQ. CDR3 length: 17 residues. CDR3 DNA: TGTGCCAGCAGCGCAAATAGACCGGGACTAGCTTTAGGGGAGCAGTTCTTC. It translates to CASSANRPGLALGEQFF.

This chain joins TRBV15 and TRBJ2-2; D call uncertain. The CDR3 has 13 residues. Trimming pared 3 bases from V and 5 bases from J, leaving 7 bases between. Per germline, CDR1 LNHNV and CDR2 YYDKDF (reference sequence). CDR3 sequence (DNA): TGTGCCACCAGCAGCTTAGAAACCGGGGAGCTGTTTTTT. As protein: CATSSLETGELFF.

This chain connects TRBV11-2 to TRBJ2-7, with a tentative D call TRBD2 (5 bases). The germline V and J ends were trimmed by 5 bases and 6 bases, with 11 bases remaining between them. This CDR3 region has 12 residues. CDR1 and CDR2 from the germline V gene are SGHAT and FQNNGV. In DNA form, the CDR3 reads TGTGCCAGCAGCGGGAGAGAGGGCGAGCAGTACTTC. Protein: CASSGREGEQYF.

This sequence joins TRBV2 and TRBJ2-1; TRBD1 is a possible D gene (6 bases). This CDR3 has 16 residues. Germline CDR1 SNHLY, CDR2 FYNNEI. Trimming cost V 4 bases and J 4 bases, with 17 bases left between them. The CDR3 nucleotides are TGTGCCAGCAGTGTAGGATCTGGGGGCTGGTACAATGAGCAGTTCTTC. Its translation: CASSVGSGGWYNEQFF.

The chain carries TRBV14 and TRBJ2-3; 7 bases are a match to TRBD2. There are 15 residues in the CDR3. CDR1 and CDR2 from the germline V gene are SGHDN and FVKESK. The V gene end was trimmed by 4 bases and the J gene end by 4 bases; junction bases not matched to a gene: 8. CDR3 region: CASSPGIREADTQYF. Written as DNA, the CDR3 is TGTGCCAGCAGCCCCGGGATCCGGGAGGCAGATACGCAGTATTTT. The complete variable domain, with remaining parts taken from reference TRBV14 and TRBJ2-3, reads EAGVTQFPSHSVIEKGQTVTLRCDPISGHDNLYWYRRVMGKEIKFLLHFVKESKQDESGMPNNRFLAERTGGTYSTLKVQPAELEDSGVYFCASSPGIREADTQYFGPGTRLTVL.

The CDR3 coding sequence is TGTGCCATCAGTGACAGAATGAACACTGAAGCTTTCTTT. Amino acid sequence: CAISDRMNTEAFF. The chain couples TRBV10-3 to TRBJ1-1; D unclear. Trimming shortened V by 3 bases and J by 0 bases, and 5 bases separated the two germline ends. The CDR3 loop spans 13 amino acids. Looked up from germline, CDR1 is ENHRY and CDR2 is SYGVKD.

The CDR3, as DNA: TGTGCCAGCAGCTTAGTTGATGGGAGCTCCTACAATGAGCAGTTCTTC. The encoded protein is CASSLVDGSSYNEQFF. The chain carries TRBV11-2 and TRBJ2-1; D is possibly TRBD2 (5 bases). The V and J ends lost 1 base and 0 bases respectively, with 10 bases between them. Per germline, CDR1 SGHAT and CDR2 FQNNGV. CDR3 length equals 16 residues.

V is TRBV5-6 and J is TRBJ2-7, with unresolved D. The CDR3 has 13 residues. V lost 4 bases and J lost 5, with 13 bases in between. Germline-derived CDR1 and CDR2 are SGHDT and YYEEEE. The CDR3, as DNA: TGTGCCAGCAGCAGGGTCCCCGCGGACGAGCAGTACTTC. Its translation: CASSRVPADEQYF. Looking up the rest from reference TRBV5-6 and TRBJ2-7 gives the full variable domain: DAGVTQSPTHLIKTRGQQVTLRCSPKSGHDTVSWYQQALGQGPQFIFQYYEEEERQRGNFPDRFSGHQFPNYSSELNVNALLLGDSALYLCASSRVPADEQYFGPGTRLTVT.

V usage is TRBV29-1 and J usage is TRBJ2-3; 7 bases are shared with TRBD2. Trimming at V came to 2 bases and at J to 3 bases, leaving 14 bases not matched to a gene. The germline V gene encodes CDR1 SQVTM and CDR2 ANQGSEA. This CDR3 region has 17 residues. In nucleotides, the CDR3 is TGCAGCGTTGAACCAAGACTAGCCGGGAGTATGACAGATACGCAGTATTTT. Its translation: CSVEPRLAGSMTDTQYF.

Turning to this clone: Additional DNA sequences in this sample encode the identical CDR3. This chain joins TRBV16 and TRBJ2-3; no clear D. The germline V and J ends were trimmed by 4 bases and 1 base, with 3 bases remaining between them. Germline CDR1 reads KGHSY; CDR2 reads FQNENV. The CDR3 spans 12 residues. CDR3 region: CASSPGTDTQYF. The CDR3 DNA reads as TGTGCCAGCAGCCCGGGCACAGATACGCAGTATTTT.

Worth noting for this clone: The same CDR3 can be traced to other DNA sequences in this sample. The V and J genes are TRBV7-9 and TRBJ1-1, with no clear D. This CDR3 has 14 residues. V lost 0 bases and J lost 0, with 5 bases in between. The V gene's germline CDR1 is SEHNR and CDR2 FQNEAQ (reference sequence). The CDR3 DNA reads TGTGCCAGCAGCTTAGCGGGGATGAACACTGAAGCTTTCTTT. It translates to CASSLAGMNTEAFF.

Of note for this clone: The same CDR3 is also encoded by other DNA sequences in this sample. This chain connects TRBV5-5 to TRBJ1-1; a possible D gene is TRBD1 (5 bases). Germline V lookup: CDR1 SGHKS, CDR2 YYEKEE (reference sequence). V was trimmed by 0 bases and J by 5 bases, leaving 8 bases between them. The CDR3 runs 13 residues. In nucleotides, the CDR3 is TGTGCCAGCAGCTTGGTTAGGGGAACTGAAGCTTTCTTT. Encoded protein: CASSLVRGTEAFF.

The chain couples TRBV29-1 to TRBJ2-5; D gene unclear. Per the germline V gene, CDR1 is SQVTM and CDR2 is ANQGSEA. The V gene lost 3 bases and the J gene lost 1 base, with 9 bases spanning the gap. The CDR3 length is 13 residues. DNA of the CDR3: TGCAGCGTTGACGGCCTCCCCCAAGAGACCCAGTACTTC. It codes for CSVDGLPQETQYF.